Shown below are 4 T cell receptor beta chains from a single sample sequenced in a study of T cell repertoires in cytomegalovirus infection (dated by TCRdb to the late 2010s). No cognate antigen is known for these TCRs. The treatment or condition label, as the study defines it: in vitro stimulation with specific CMV peptide epitopes to enrich CMV-specific T cells. Instrument used: Illumina HiSeq 1500. TCRdb cleaned the public reads at Q25 with fastp, built clones with MiXCR and kept in-frame beta chains. Each entry merges the rows of one CDR3 protein and shows their most common DNA and genes. This sample holds approximately 270,000 distinct CDR3 sequences; around 20% were observed only once. The ten largest clones add up to roughly a fifth of the sample. Here the sequenced sample was cultured PBMCs, taken from culture after CMV antigen stimulation. The receptors come from a human donor in good health (CMV status not recorded). Some clones in this sample may be carry-over from other donors' samples.

Ten or more counts support this clonotype. The chain employs TRBV11-2 and TRBJ1-6, with no clear D. In germline, CDR1 is SGHAT, CDR2 FQNNGV. V lost 1 base to trimming and J lost 9 bases, with 16 bases between them. CDR3 length: 16 amino acids. The CDR3 DNA is TGTGCCAGCAGCTTAGTAGCGGGGAGCCAGAGTTCACCCCTCCACTTT. This gives the protein CASSLVAGSQSSPLHF.

This clonotype was counted only a few times. The chain is built from TRBV4-1 and TRBJ1-2; D remains ambiguous. The length of the CDR3 is 15 residues. Germline V gene sequence: CDR1 MGHRA, CDR2 YSYEKL. V lost 1 base to trimming and J lost 0 bases, with 9 bases between them. This CDR3 is CASSQVQQANYGYTF. In nucleotides, the CDR3 is TGCGCCAGCAGCCAAGTGCAGCAAGCTAACTATGGCTACACCTTC.

The chain joins TRBV28 to TRBJ1-5; 11 bases are shared with TRBD1. The J segment lost 3 bases and the V segment lost 2 bases, leaving 3 bases of the junction unmatched. The CDR3 contains 16 residues. Germline lookup yields CDR1 MDHEN and CDR2 SYDVKM. The CDR3 nucleotides are TGTGCCAGCAGTTTACCGGGACAGGGGGACAATCAGCCCCAGCATTTT. Translating gives CASSLPGQGDNQPQHF.

V and J are TRBV4-3 and TRBJ2-3, with 9 bases that match TRBD1. CDR1 LGHNA and CDR2 YSLEER come from the germline V gene. The J segment lost 4 bases and the V segment lost 0 bases, leaving 14 bases of the junction unmatched. This CDR3 has 19 amino acids. The DNA of the CDR3 is TGCGCCAGCAGCCAAGATGCCCTTCCCGGGACAGGGTACGCAGATACGCAGTATTTT. Protein product: CASSQDALPGTGYADTQYF.